Shown below are 3 T cell receptor beta chains from a single sample sequenced in a study of identifying expanded T cells in peripheral blood. Libraries were prepared by immunoSEQ multiplex PCR; TCRdb keeps only in-frame clonotypes and omits some of them. The sample consists of 130,000 or so clones, approximately 84% of them appearing once. Sequenced material: blood. These receptors were taken from a person aged 18 to 75 in good health.

This chain links TRBV15 with TRBJ2-3; D is uncertain. The CDR3 extends over 12 amino acids. The V gene's germline CDR1 is LNHNV and CDR2 YYDKDF (reference sequence). V gave up 5 bases and J gave up 4 bases, with 7 bases separating them. The CDR3 sequence is CATSGSPDTQYF. CDR3 nucleotides: TGTGCCACCAGCGGGTCGCCAGATACGCAGTATTTT.

This chain links TRBV4-1 with TRBJ2-2; D is ambiguous. Trimming removed 0 bases from V and 0 bases from J, with 17 bases in between. The germline V gene has CDR1 MGHRA and CDR2 YSYEKL. The CDR3 extends over 19 amino acids. The CDR3 spells CASSQDVTRRRTNTGELFF. CDR3 nucleotides: TGCGCCAGCAGCCAAGATGTAACGCGTCGCAGGACGAACACCGGGGAGCTGTTTTTT.

The rearrangement links TRBV7-6 to TRBJ2-7, with D maybe TRBD1 (5 bases). Germline loops: CDR1 SGHVS, CDR2 FNYEAQ. This CDR3 has 14 residues. The ends were cut back, 5 bases at V and 2 bases at J, with 13 bases in the middle. CDR3 DNA: TGTGCCAGCAGCCCCCAGGGTGACCCCTACGAGCAGTACTTC. Its translation: CASSPQGDPYEQYF.